The T cell receptor beta chain described here comes from a study of cytomegalovirus exposure and HLA in healthy donors. This clone was found many times. The antigen remains undetermined. A roughly 120-subject validation cohort, separate from the roughly 700-subject first cohort, supplied the donors. Measured with immunoSEQ multiplex PCR; TCRdb has only the in-frame clones, and not every one. The repertoire holds 250,000 to 400,000 clones, 75% to 90% seen once, with more than 0.9% in the top ten. With V trimmed by 6 bases and J by 4 bases, 7 bases remained unmatched. The germline V gene has CDR1 MNHNS and CDR2 SASEGT. The CDR3 sequence is 15 residues long. Study results and limitations: CMV antigen specificity was confirmed in vitro for a few CMV-associated chains. The listing of 150 to 200 TCR beta chains classed them as cytomegalovirus-associated.

What was sequenced was PBMCs. The clonotype comes from a woman in her thirties in good health and CMV-seropositive. The gene calls are TRBV6-1 and TRBJ2-7; the match to TRBD2 covers 12 bases. CDR3: CASRQTSGGPYEQYF. As DNA, the CDR3 is TGTGCCAGCAGGCAGACTAGCGGGGGCCCTTACGAGCAGTACTTC.